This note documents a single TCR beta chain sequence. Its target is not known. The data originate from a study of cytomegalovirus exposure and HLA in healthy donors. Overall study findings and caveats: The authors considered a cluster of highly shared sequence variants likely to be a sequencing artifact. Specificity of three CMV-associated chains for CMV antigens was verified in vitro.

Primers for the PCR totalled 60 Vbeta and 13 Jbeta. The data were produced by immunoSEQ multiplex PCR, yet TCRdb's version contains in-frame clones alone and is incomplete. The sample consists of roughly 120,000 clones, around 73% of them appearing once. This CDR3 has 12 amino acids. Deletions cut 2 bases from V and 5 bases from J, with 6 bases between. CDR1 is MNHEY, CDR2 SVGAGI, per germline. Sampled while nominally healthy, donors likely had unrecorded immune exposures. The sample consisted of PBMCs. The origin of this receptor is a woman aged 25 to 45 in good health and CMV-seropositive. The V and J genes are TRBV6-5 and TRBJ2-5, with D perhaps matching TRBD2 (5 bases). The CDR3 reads CASSYRRETQYF. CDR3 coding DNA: TGTGCCAGCAGTTACAGGAGGGAGACCCAGTACTTC.